There are many counts of the clone carrying this TCR beta chain. Its antigen is undetermined. This entry belongs to a study of blood T cells in healthy people across ages. A second PCR, run for about 6 to 12 cycles, used a sample-barcoded 5' primer plus a J-beta primer mix. Individual samples furnished no less than 2.5 million CDR3-containing paired-end reads apiece. TCRdb reprocessed the 5' RACE reads via MiXCR and lists one record per CDR3 protein. The sample yields about 640,000 distinct CDR3 sequences, under 65% seen once. Study conclusions and caveats: Age showed a roughly linear inverse relationship with TCR beta diversity per million T cells.

V shed 2 bases and J shed 2 bases, with 7 bases lying between them. The V gene's germline CDR1 is WNHNN and CDR2 SYGVQD (reference sequence). The CDR3 has 13 residues. Per sample, a minimum of 7 million PBMCs were isolated. This rearrangement joins TRBV10-1 to TRBJ2-7; D remains unclear. The sequence was obtained from a man aged 55 to 70 in good health. The specimen was blood. This CDR3 is CASSERAAYEQYF. Written as DNA, the CDR3 is TGCGCCAGCAGTGAGAGGGCAGCCTACGAGCAGTACTTC.